This is a list of T cell receptor beta chains from one sample in a study of T cells in Graves' hyperthyroidism and ophthalmopathy. TCRdb itself ran the multiplex PCR reads through MiXCR, one entry per CDR3 protein. The sample shows hundreds of thousands of distinct CDR3 sequences, 14% of them seen only once. Sequenced input: blood. The receptor set was obtained from a woman between 18 and 29 years old with Graves' hyperthyroidism. Both conserved end residues are part of each CDR3. Fields, in order: CDR3 protein, CDR3 DNA, CDR3 length, V gene, clone size, D gene, J gene. The D gene is left open where the match is weak. Some rows have no size entry. The others give once, few or many, or a class for an expanded clone.

CASSERGRQGAEAFF,TGTGCCAGCAGTGAACGGGGCCGACAGGGTGCTGAAGCTTTCTTT,15,TRBV6-1,-,TRBD1,TRBJ1-1
CSASGLAGGVDTQYF,TGCAGTGCTAGCGGACTAGCGGGAGGTGTAGATACGCAGTATTTT,15,TRBV20-1,many,TRBD2,TRBJ2-3
CASSLVGLNEQFF,TGTGCCAGCAGCTTAGTGGGACTTAATGAGCAGTTCTTC,13,TRBV7-9,many,-,TRBJ2-1
CASSLLQNSGANVLTF,TGTGCCAGCAGTTTGTTGCAGAACTCTGGGGCCAACGTCCTGACTTTC,16,TRBV28,few,-,TRBJ2-6
CAGSSGLAGGPSYNEQFF,TGTGCCGGCAGTTCCGGACTAGCGGGAGGGCCGTCCTACAATGAGCAGTTCTTC,18,TRBV28,-,TRBD2,TRBJ2-1
CASSAYSGAYEQYF,TGTGCCAGCAGTGCTTATAGCGGGGCCTACGAGCAGTACTTC,14,TRBV27,few,TRBD2,TRBJ2-7
CASSARGFGRPNTEAFF,TGTGCCAGCAGCGCCAGAGGGTTCGGTAGACCCAACACTGAAGCTTTCTTT,17,TRBV11-2,many,-,TRBJ1-1
CASSQASSGEWELFF,TGCGCCAGCAGCCAAGCAAGTAGTGGGGAATGGGAGCTGTTTTTT,15,TRBV4-1,-,-,TRBJ2-2
CASSLGLGGEQFF,TGCGCCAGCAGCTTGGGCCTTGGCGGTGAGCAGTTCTTC,13,TRBV5-1,many,-,TRBJ2-1
CASSYLGQGYSTDTQYF,TGTGCCAGCAGTTATCTCGGACAGGGATATAGCACAGATACGCAGTATTTT,17,TRBV27,few,TRBD1,TRBJ2-3
CASSRPPYEQYF,TGTGCCAGCAGCCGACCACCCTACGAGCAGTACTTC,12,TRBV3-1,many,-,TRBJ2-7
CSVLRGGASEKLFF,TGCAGTGTCCTGAGGGGGGGGGCGAGTGAAAAACTGTTTTTT,14,TRBV20-1,few,-,TRBJ1-4
CASRPQGKGEKLFF,TGTGCCAGCAGGCCGCAGGGTAAGGGAGAAAAACTGTTTTTT,14,TRBV25-1,-,-,TRBJ1-4
CAWSSPRGRRAFF,TGTGCCTGGAGTAGCCCCCGGGGGCGGAGGGCTTTCTTT,13,TRBV30,many,-,TRBJ1-1
CASSLVVGGGYNEQFF,TGTGCCAGCAGCCTGGTCGTGGGAGGGGGATACAATGAGCAGTTCTTC,16,TRBV3-1,many,-,TRBJ2-1
CASSRFTGTDQPQHF,TGTGCCAGCAGTCGATTCACCGGGACAGATCAGCCCCAGCATTTT,15,TRBV6-1,-,TRBD1,TRBJ1-5
CASKQGGEKLFF,TGTGCCAGCAAACAGGGTGGAGAAAAACTGTTTTTT,12,TRBV13,-,-,TRBJ1-4
CATGTSPSSTDTQYF,TGTGCCACCGGGACTAGCCCCTCTAGCACAGATACGCAGTATTTT,15,TRBV15,few,TRBD2,TRBJ2-3
CASSFTVTTEAFF,TGTGCCAGCAGTTTTACAGTAACGACTGAAGCTTTCTTT,13,TRBV28,-,-,TRBJ1-1
CASSYGKNTEAFF,TGTGCCAGCTCGTACGGGAAGAACACTGAAGCTTTCTTT,13,TRBV18,many,-,TRBJ1-1
CSAASVRGDQETQYF,TGCAGTGCCGCGTCCGTACGTGGGGACCAAGAGACCCAGTACTTC,15,TRBV20-1,many,-,TRBJ2-5
CASSHPVNNEQFF,TGTGCCAGCAGCCACCCGGTCAACAATGAGCAGTTCTTC,13,TRBV7-3,many,-,TRBJ2-1
CASSFRDRDTGELFF,TGCGCCAGCAGCTTCCGGGACAGGGACACCGGGGAGCTGTTTTTT,15,TRBV5-1,few,TRBD1,TRBJ2-2
CASSFGRTGELFF,TGTGCCAGCAGCTTCGGTCGCACCGGGGAGCTGTTTTTT,13,TRBV7-2,few,-,TRBJ2-2
CASSPISRRGDNYEQYF,TGTGCCAGCAGCCCCATATCCCGTAGGGGGGATAACTACGAGCAGTACTTC,17,TRBV13,-,-,TRBJ2-7
CASSPPPSSGNYNEQFF,TGTGCCAGCAGCCCGCCTCCATCTAGCGGAAACTACAATGAGCAGTTCTTC,17,TRBV11-2,few,TRBD2,TRBJ2-1
CASSAGPMASSNQPQHF,TGTGCCAGCAGCGCTGGGCCTATGGCGAGTAGCAATCAGCCCCAGCATTTT,17,TRBV2,-,-,TRBJ1-5
CSVRRSSGSTDTQYF,TGCAGCGTCCGAAGATCTAGCGGGAGCACAGATACGCAGTATTTT,15,TRBV29-1,many,TRBD2,TRBJ2-3
CANSPGRRGDEQFF,TGCGCCAACAGCCCTGGTCGAAGGGGGGATGAGCAGTTCTTC,14,TRBV5-1,-,-,TRBJ2-1
CAWSVGFVSGNEQFF,TGTGCCTGGAGTGTAGGCTTCGTTAGCGGCAATGAGCAGTTCTTC,15,TRBV30,many,-,TRBJ2-1
CASRLLAGGQDTQYF,TGTGCCAGCAGGCTACTAGCGGGAGGGCAAGATACGCAGTATTTT,15,TRBV6-2/TRBV6-3,many,TRBD2,TRBJ2-3
CASSYLQGTGELFF,TGTGCCAGCAGTTACCTACAGGGCACCGGGGAGCTGTTTTTT,14,TRBV6-6,many,-,TRBJ2-2
CASSSRLNYNSPLHF,TGTGCCAGCAGCTCTAGACTGAACTATAATTCACCCCTCCACTTT,15,TRBV7-2,many,-,TRBJ1-6
CANLRGPETQYF,TGTGCCAACCTAAGGGGTCCGGAGACCCAGTACTTC,12,TRBV2,many,-,TRBJ2-5
CASSSRTSGYGTDTQYF,TGTGCCAGTAGTTCCAGGACTAGCGGGTATGGCACAGATACGCAGTATTTT,17,TRBV19,-,TRBD2,TRBJ2-3
CASSVTGDEQYF,TGTGCCAGCAGCGTGACAGGGGACGAGCAGTACTTC,12,TRBV5-5,many,TRBD1,TRBJ2-7
CASSYQGNYEQYF,TGTGCCAGCAGTTACCAGGGGAACTACGAGCAGTACTTC,13,TRBV6-5,few,-,TRBJ2-7
CSVEDPAGTWRTDTQYF,TGCAGCGTTGAAGATCCCGCGGGGACCTGGCGCACAGATACGCAGTATTTT,17,TRBV29-1,few,-,TRBJ2-3
CAWGPSGPKLFF,TGTGCCTGGGGACCGTCGGGACCAAAACTGTTTTTT,12,TRBV30,many,-,TRBJ1-4
CASSPPPLVFGSSLEQYF,TGTGCCAGCAGTCCACCTCCCCTGGTTTTCGGGAGTTCCCTCGAGCAGTACTTC,18,TRBV28,-,-,TRBJ2-7
CASSFGKIEIGYNEQFF,TGTGCCAGCAGTTTTGGGAAAATAGAAATAGGCTACAATGAGCAGTTCTTC,17,TRBV12-3/TRBV12-4,many,-,TRBJ2-1
CASSLAGSPSAAYEQYF,TGTGCCAGCAGCTTAGCAGGGTCGCCTAGCGCGGCCTACGAGCAGTACTTC,17,TRBV7-6,many,-,TRBJ2-7
CASYTGTETQYF,TGTGCCAGCTATACGGGAACAGAGACCCAGTACTTC,12,TRBV6-2/TRBV6-3,few,-,TRBJ2-5
CASSQPPGGIQETQYF,TGTGCCAGCAGCCAACCCCCAGGAGGTATCCAAGAGACCCAGTACTTC,16,TRBV5-8,few,-,TRBJ2-5
CASSPYDSLSYEQYF,TGTGCCAGCAGCCCCTATGACTCTCTCTCCTACGAGCAGTACTTC,15,TRBV9,-,-,TRBJ2-7
CSAHRDGSTEAFF,TGCAGTGCTCACAGGGATGGGAGCACTGAAGCTTTCTTT,13,TRBV20-1,few,-,TRBJ1-1
CASSLRGEEQYF,TGTGCCAGCAGCCTTAGAGGGGAAGAGCAGTACTTC,12,TRBV7-9,-,-,TRBJ2-7
CASSGARGGVGNTGELFF,TGTGCCAGCTCCGGCGCTCGAGGGGGCGTTGGCAACACCGGGGAGCTGTTTTTT,18,TRBV18,few,TRBD1,TRBJ2-2